This entry concerns a single TCR beta chain. What this receptor recognizes is not known. Base qualities are missing; no much larger clone stands one base away. The donors were healthy, HIV-negative adults who had no recently reported acute infections or vaccinations. Every donor was a Caucasian adult living in Nashville, Tennessee, USA. CD4+ T cells were enriched by magnetic negative selection, after which naive cells were positively selected on CD45RA and the negative fraction was taken as the memory subset. Blood was collected by leukapheresis, and PBMCs were isolated by Ficoll-Histopaque density gradient centrifugation and then cryopreserved in liquid nitrogen vapor phase. Purity and quantity of every magnetically sorted T cell population were checked by analytical flow cytometry. Genomic DNA was isolated from every sorted fraction and measured by UV absorbance on a Nanodrop 2000c. This record comes from a study of shared clonotypes between healthy human individuals (dated by TCRdb to 2018 to 2021). Context from the whole study: A few men and a couple of women, aged 18 to 49 years, made up the cohort. Between about 0.94 and 8.9 billion PBMCs per donor were obtained by leukapheresis. Blood TCR repertoires of a handful of healthy adults were deeply sequenced to estimate repertoire size and the extent of clonotype sharing between individuals. Libraries were prepared and TCR repertoires were sequenced by different laboratories using diverse techniques, in order to increase sequencing depth and limit assay-specific biases. For each donor, three plates each were used for CD4 naive and CD4 memory, two plates were used for CD8 naive, and one plate was used for CD8 memory.

V lost 0 bases and J lost 3 bases; the stretch between them is 11 bases long. The CDR3 starts with the cysteine, ends with the phenylalanine, and has 15 residues. Only the CDR3 portion is preserved as DNA: 45 bases, with reading frame beginning at the first base. CDR1 and CDR2, per the germline V gene, are MNHEY and SVGAGI. Overall study outcomes, separate from this receptor: Pairwise subsampling indicated that sequencing depth was expected to affect the degree of clonotype sharing among donors. Naive subsets generally had larger estimated clonotype richness than memory subsets. Only blood was sampled, and tissue TCR repertoires likely differ from those in blood. Clonotypes shared by all four sorted-subset donors showed higher generation probabilities than non-shared clonotypes. Incomplete sequencing was indicated by rarefaction of sorted-subset datasets, despite the large sequencing depth. Across a handful of donors, roughly 5% of naive CD4, roughly 3.5% of naive CD8, 2.3% of memory CD4, and about 0.44% of memory CD8 clonotypes were shared. The small number of donors limited the genetic and exposure-history diversity represented.

Using the deep immunoSEQ assay, multiplex PCR amplified TCR CDR3 regions from genomic DNA. Extracted genomic DNA from each cell subset was distributed evenly across all wells of several immunoSEQ 96-well plates, and each plate was treated as a replicate. Each replicate PCR for sorted subsets received approximately 220 ng genomic DNA, equal to 28,000 or so T cell genomes. The purified libraries were quantified using a Qubit 3.0 fluorometer, sized with a Bioanalyzer 2100, and then quantified again using the KAPA Library Quantification kit. Every immunoSEQ 96-well plate was sequenced on a separate single-read 150-cycle Illumina NextSeq 550 flow cell. Concerning the study's data processing: Because the immunoSEQ output included only junctional sequences and no quality scores, the filtering could not be the same as the filtering used for full-length reads. Sequences were annotated with PyIR, a Python wrapper for IgBLAST v1.9, using IMGT germline references to assign V/J genes and CDR3. Reads were filtered out if the reads had weak V/J assignments (E-value above 1e-6), no CDR3, stop codons, out-of-frame junctions, or ambiguous translated residues. V3J clonotypes were defined by identical inferred V gene, J gene, and CDR3 amino acid sequence. The percentage overlap between two repertoires was calculated by dividing the number of shared unique clonotypes by the size of the smaller repertoire. Repertoire richness was assessed with RTK rarefaction, the Chao1 estimator, and Recon v2.1 estimates of unobserved clonotypes. Generation probabilities for all TCRbeta clonotypes obtained by the gDNA method from several donors were computed using OLGA. TCRdb mirrors the immuneACCESS table, restricted to in-frame sequences. Some clones are absent from its copies; in checked studies, under half trace to an unresolved V gene, and the reason for the others is unknown. V and J calls and clone size are those listed in that table; D and trimming were worked out from the DNA. The sample profile shows about 180,000 clones; about 93% of them were found once. Jointly, the top ten make up more than 0.06% of the sample.

The TCR sequence derives from a woman under 40 in good health. The sample taken for sequencing was naive CD4+ T cells sorted from blood. The sample's cell subset or site, from its label and the paper: CD45RA+ positively selected. The V gene is TRBV6-5 and the J gene is TRBJ1-2, with the D gene call left open. The CDR3 reads as follows: CASSYSRQDYYGYTF. The sequence in DNA is TGTGCCAGCAGTTACTCGAGGCAAGACTACTATGGCTACACCTTC.